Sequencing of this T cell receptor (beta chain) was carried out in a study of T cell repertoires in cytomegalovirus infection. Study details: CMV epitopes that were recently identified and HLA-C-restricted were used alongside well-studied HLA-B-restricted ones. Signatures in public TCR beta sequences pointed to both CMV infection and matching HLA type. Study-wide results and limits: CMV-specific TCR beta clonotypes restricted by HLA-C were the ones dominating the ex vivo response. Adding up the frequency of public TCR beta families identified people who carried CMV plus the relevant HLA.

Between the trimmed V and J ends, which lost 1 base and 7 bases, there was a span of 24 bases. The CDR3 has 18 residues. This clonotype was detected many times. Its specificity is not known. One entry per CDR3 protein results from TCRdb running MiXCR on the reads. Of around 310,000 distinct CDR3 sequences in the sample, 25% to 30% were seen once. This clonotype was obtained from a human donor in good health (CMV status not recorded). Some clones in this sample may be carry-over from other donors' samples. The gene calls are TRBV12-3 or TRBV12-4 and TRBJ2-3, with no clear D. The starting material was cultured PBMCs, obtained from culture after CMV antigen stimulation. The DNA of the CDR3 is TGTGCCAGCAGTTTAGTCCCTCCGAGTAGAAACTTAGGGTATACGCAGTATTTT. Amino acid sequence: CASSLVPPSRNLGYTQYF.